This T cell receptor (beta chain) comes out of a study of T cell responses to AZD1222 COVID-19 vaccine. About this clone: The antigen remains undetermined.

Regarding the study as a whole: No repertoire was sampled before or during the peak T cell response, only after it. The donors showed a predominance of white British ancestry and of females, with possible underestimation of clonal diversity. In the spike-specific TCR repertoire, nearly half reportedly target unmutated variant regions.

Produced via immunoSEQ multiplex PCR; TCRdb's table is partial and in-frame only. The top ten hold about 1.1% of the sample, which has about 130,000 clones, more than 75% seen once. Source: peripheral blood, taken 28 days after the second AZD1222 dose. This TCR derives from an adult who received the AZD1222 COVID-19 vaccine.

CDR3 region: CASSEQRAEAFF. The CDR3 DNA follows: TGTGCCAGCAGCGAACAGAGAGCTGAAGCTTTCTTT. The chain employs TRBV28 and TRBJ1-1; no clear D gene. The CDR3 spans 12 residues. CDR1 MDHEN and CDR2 SYDVKM come from the germline V gene. Between the trimmed V and J ends, which lost 6 bases and 6 bases, there was a span of 11 bases.